This passage covers 25 T cell receptor beta chains from one sample sequenced in a study of CD8 T cells in ankylosing spondylitis. TCRdb analysed the 5' RACE reads with MiXCR anew, one entry per CDR3 protein. The table has a few hundred thousand distinct CDR3 sequences, 20% to 25% seen once. The sequenced material came from blood, either unsorted or a sorted T cell fraction (not recorded which). The receptor set was obtained from a male donor with ankylosing spondylitis or in good health (not recorded which).

In this sample, this clonotype turned up a few times. This rearrangement joins TRBV12-3 or TRBV12-4 to TRBJ2-1; 11 nucleotides agree with TRBD2. The length of the CDR3 is 15 residues. The V and J ends lost 6 bases and 8 bases, in that order; junction bases with no gene match: 9. The CDR3 DNA sequence: TGTGCCAGCAGGCTTAGCGGGGGGGCCTTGGATGAGCAGTTCTTC. Translation: CASRLSGGALDEQFF.

This clonotype appeared a few times. The chain employs TRBV5-6 and TRBJ2-5, with 7 bases that match TRBD2. V shed 1 base and J 5 bases; nucleotides not matched to a gene: 5. There are 14 residues in the CDR3. Germline CDR1 is SGHDT and CDR2 is YYEEEE. CDR3 in amino acids: CASSLNGGMETQYF. CDR3 DNA: TGTGCCAGCAGCTTGAACGGGGGGATGGAGACCCAGTACTTC.

The J gene is TRBJ2-2, the V gene TRBV4-1, with D perhaps being TRBD1 or TRBD2 (5 bases each). Germline CDR1 reads MGHRA; CDR2 reads YSYEKL. This CDR3 has 15 amino acids. The V end lost 1 base, the J end lost 6 bases, and 12 bases lay between the germline ends. CDR3 DNA sequence: TGCGCCAGCAGCCAAGCCGGGACGTATCCCGGGGAGCTGTTTTTT. It encodes CASSQAGTYPGELFF.

This clonotype was observed a handful of times. This sequence joins TRBV10-1 and TRBJ2-2; no reliable D call. The CDR3 extends over 14 amino acids. Trimming shortened V by 2 bases and J by 6 bases, and 10 bases separated the two germline ends. CDR1 and CDR2 from the germline V gene are WNHNN and SYGVQD (reference sequence). CDR3 in amino acids: CASSERLFPGELFF. The CDR3 DNA sequence: TGCGCCAGCAGTGAGAGGCTCTTCCCCGGGGAGCTGTTTTTT.

This clonotype was seen a few times. The chain carries TRBV5-5 and TRBJ2-7; 13 bases match TRBD2. The V segment lost 4 bases and the J segment 2 bases; nucleotides outside the gene matches: 3. CDR1 SGHKS and CDR2 YYEKEE come from the germline V gene (reference sequence). The CDR3 has 15 amino acids. The CDR3, as DNA: TGTGCCAGCAGCAGGACTAGCGGGGGTGCCTACGAGCAGTACTTC. This sequence encodes CASSRTSGGAYEQYF.

The rearrangement links TRBV4-2 to TRBJ2-7, with TRBD2 matching 7 bases. V shed 1 base and J 1 base; nucleotides not matched to a gene: 7. In germline, CDR1 is LGHNA, CDR2 YNFKEQ. The CDR3 totals 16 residues. CDR3 loop: CASSQALAEISYEQYF. CDR3 coding DNA: TGTGCCAGCAGCCAAGCCCTAGCGGAAATATCCTACGAGCAGTACTTC.

In this sample, this clonotype turned up a few times. The V gene is TRBV2, the J gene TRBJ2-5; TRBD1 is a possible D gene (6 bases). Trimming pared 8 bases from V and 5 bases from J, leaving 9 bases between. The V gene's germline CDR1 is SNHLY and CDR2 FYNNEI. This CDR3 has 11 amino acids. The CDR3 region is CASEGVETQYF. The CDR3 DNA reads as TGTGCCAGCGAGGGGGTCGAGACCCAGTACTTC.

In its sample, this clonotype was seen a few times. The chain uses TRBV12-3 or TRBV12-4 and TRBJ1-5; 7 nucleotides match TRBD1. This CDR3 has 13 residues. With 5 bases clipped from V and 5 bases from J, the junction kept 3 bases outside the gene matches. The CDR3 DNA is TGTGCCAGCAGTAGACAGGGATATCAGCCCCAGCATTTT. It codes for CASSRQGYQPQHF.

This clonotype came up once. The chain combines TRBV27 with TRBJ1-5; a weak D match, TRBD1 (5 bases). The germline V gene has CDR1 MNHEY and CDR2 SMNVEV (reference sequence). The CDR3 is 12 residues long. V was clipped by 8 bases and J by 4 bases, with 9 bases between them. The chain's CDR3 is CASGGENQPQHF. The CDR3 region has the DNA TGTGCCAGCGGGGGGGAAAATCAGCCCCAGCATTTT.

The chain employs TRBV4-1 and TRBJ1-2; no clear D. V lost 1 base and J lost 7, with 13 bases in between. In germline, CDR1 is MGHRA, CDR2 YSYEKL. This CDR3 has 14 residues. CDR3 protein: CASSQALMMGGYTF. The CDR3 nucleotides are TGCGCCAGCAGCCAAGCCCTCATGATGGGTGGCTACACCTTC.

This clonotype was observed many times. This chain joins TRBV5-1 and TRBJ2-2, with a weak D call TRBD1 (5 bases). Per the germline V gene, CDR1 is SGHRS and CDR2 is YFSETQ. Trimming cost V 4 bases and J 2 bases, with 9 bases left between them. The CDR3 is made up of 14 amino acids. This CDR3 reads CASSPGANTGELFF. CDR3 nucleotides: TGCGCCAGCAGCCCTGGGGCCAACACCGGGGAGCTGTTTTTT.

This clonotype was picked up a small number of times. The chain is built from TRBV13 and TRBJ2-1, with unresolved D. This CDR3 is 12 amino acids long. The germline V gene has CDR1 PRHDT and CDR2 FYEKMQ (reference sequence). Trimming removed 0 bases at V and 11 bases at J, with 8 bases between. The CDR3 DNA is TGTGCCAGCAGCTTAGGGAACAGTAAGCAGTTCTTC. Its translation: CASSLGNSKQFF.

This rearrangement joins TRBV5-4 to TRBJ2-5, with a possible D match to TRBD2 (6 bases). V was trimmed by 5 bases and J by 4 bases, leaving 12 bases between them. The CDR3 spans 13 residues. In germline, CDR1 is SGHNT, CDR2 YYREEE (reference sequence). The chain's CDR3 is CASRLSGGETQYF. The CDR3 region has the DNA TGTGCCAGCAGACTTAGCGGTGGAGAGACCCAGTACTTC.

This clonotype has a count of ten or more. The rearrangement joins TRBV10-3 to TRBJ2-1; maybe TRBD1 (7 bases). The CDR3 is made up of 14 amino acids. Trimming took off 7 bases at V and 8 bases at J, with 18 bases between the two ends. The germline gives CDR1 ENHRY, CDR2 SYGVKD. CDR3 region: CAITGGPGVHEQFF. The CDR3, as DNA: TGTGCCATCACAGGGGGGCCGGGTGTCCATGAGCAGTTCTTC.

The chain is built from TRBV6-4 and TRBJ2-1; 10 bases fit TRBD2. In germline, CDR1 is MRHNA, CDR2 SNTAGT. The CDR3 spans 16 residues. V lost 0 bases, J lost 3 bases, and 2 bases stayed unmatched. The CDR3 DNA is TGTGCCAGCAGTGACTCAACTAGCGGGAACTACAATGAGCAGTTCTTC. Its translation is CASSDSTSGNYNEQFF.

The chain couples TRBV12-3 or TRBV12-4 to TRBJ2-5, with a weak D call TRBD2 (5 bases). The CDR3 extends over 17 amino acids. Trimming removed 3 bases at V and 0 bases at J, with 17 bases between. The CDR3 nucleotides read TGTGCCAGCAGTTTTTGGATGGCGGGCCGGTACCAAGAGACCCAGTACTTC. Protein sequence: CASSFWMAGRYQETQYF.

The genes are TRBV6-5 and TRBJ2-7, with D unclear. The CDR3 spans 15 residues. V lost 0 bases and J 2 bases, leaving 11 bases between the germline ends. Germline V gives CDR1 MNHEY, CDR2 SVGAGI. In nucleotides, the CDR3 is TGTGCCAGCAGTTACTCTGGCTGGAAAACCTACGAGCAGTACTTC. It codes for CASSYSGWKTYEQYF.

This rearrangement joins TRBV29-1 to TRBJ2-1; TRBD2 matches at 8 bases. J gave up 2 bases and V 6 bases, and 3 bases lay outside the gene matches. The CDR3 runs 13 residues. Germline V lookup: CDR1 SQVTM, CDR2 ANQGSEA. CDR3 in amino acids: CSVTGGAYNEQFF. Written as DNA, the CDR3 is TGCAGCGTAACCGGGGGGGCCTACAATGAGCAGTTCTTC.

The CDR3 sequence: CASSPTGGPNNEQFF. DNA for the CDR3: TGTGCCAGCAGCCCCACCGGTGGGCCAAACAATGAGCAGTTCTTC. This chain connects TRBV7-9 to TRBJ2-1; no clear D gene. Germline V gene data show CDR1 as SEHNR and CDR2 as FQNEAQ (reference sequence). This CDR3 has 15 residues. The V end was cut by 5 bases, the J end by 5 bases, with 16 bases between.

CDR3 residues: CASSLAKAGYTEAFF. The CDR3 region has the DNA TGTGCCAGCAGTTTAGCCAAGGCGGGGTACACTGAAGCTTTCTTT. The chain joins TRBV12-3 or TRBV12-4 to TRBJ1-1; no clear D. V was clipped by 0 bases and J by 3 bases, with 11 bases between them. The CDR3 extends over 15 amino acids.

The chain couples TRBV6-1 to TRBJ2-7; no reliable D call. V gave up 1 base and J gave up 2 bases, with 9 bases separating them. Germline V gene sequence: CDR1 MNHNS, CDR2 SASEGT. This CDR3 comprises 14 residues. The CDR3 loop reads CASSEVIRTYEQYF. Here the CDR3 DNA reads TGTGCCAGCAGTGAAGTGATCCGGACCTACGAGCAGTACTTC.

The V and J genes are TRBV29-1 and TRBJ1-2; D ambiguous. V lost 6 bases, J lost 3 bases, and 11 bases lay in between. The CDR3 loop spans 12 amino acids. Germline CDR1 SQVTM, CDR2 ANQGSEA. In DNA, the CDR3 is TGCAGCGTCCCGGACCGGCACTATGGCTACACCTTC. Its protein product is CSVPDRHYGYTF.

The CDR3 region has the DNA TGTGCCAGCAGTGGGTACAGCGGGGGGGCCTACAATGAGCAGTTCTTC. As protein: CASSGYSGGAYNEQFF. This chain connects TRBV6-1 to TRBJ2-1, with 10 bases matching TRBD2. The trim removed 4 bases at V and 2 bases at J, leaving 5 bases unmatched. The CDR3 has 16 amino acids. Per the germline V gene, CDR1 is MNHNS and CDR2 is SASEGT.

The sample holds many counts of this clonotype. V gene TRBV11-2 combines with J gene TRBJ2-7, with 7 bases fitting TRBD1. Germline assignment: CDR1 SGHAT and CDR2 FQNNGV. J lost 1 base, V lost 5 bases, and 5 bases had no gene match. There are 14 residues in the CDR3. CDR3 coding DNA: TGTGCCAGCAGCCCTGGGGACAGTTCCTACGAGCAGTACTTC. Translated: CASSPGDSSYEQYF.

V and J are TRBV11-2 and TRBJ2-7; D possibly uses TRBD1 or TRBD2 (6 bases each). Germline V gene data show CDR1 as SGHAT and CDR2 as FQNNGV. V was pared by 2 bases and J by 6 bases, with 14 bases between. CDR3 size: 14 residues. The CDR3 loop reads CASSLYGGPFEQYF. The CDR3, as DNA: TGTGCCAGCAGCTTATACGGGGGCCCGTTCGAGCAGTACTTC.